This T cell receptor (beta chain) emerged from a study of blood T cell repertoires in COVID-19. Study as a whole: Some COVID-19 samples were acute and others convalescent; all came from the United States, Italy and Spain. T cells, B-cell-depleted T cells, or PBMCs supplied cDNA or gDNA.

The V segment lost 4 bases and the J segment 8 bases; nucleotides outside the gene matches: 12. Germline V gives CDR1 MGHRA, CDR2 YSYEKL. CDR3 size: 15 residues. The authors' processing: Nucleated cell number was recorded as an estimate derived from reference gene primer amplification. Profiled with immunoSEQ multiplex PCR; TCRdb holds only in-frame clones, not every one. V, J and clone size are those of that table, while D and trimming were read from the DNA. Of tens of thousands of clones in the sample, 55% to 70% were seen once. The receptor was isolated from a woman aged 70-85 years with acute or convalescent COVID-19. This sequence joins TRBV4-1 and TRBJ1-1; the match to TRBD1 covers 8 bases. The sequenced material came from peripheral blood. For the CDR3, the DNA is TGCGCCAGCAGCCGAATCCCCGGGACAGGAGGCGAAGCTTTCTTT. This sequence encodes CASSRIPGTGGEAFF.